One sample yielded the 20 T cell receptor beta chains listed below, sequenced in a study of blood T cells in healthy people across ages. A sample-barcoded 5' primer and a J-beta primer mix were used in a second PCR of roughly 7 to 12 cycles. TCRdb analysed the 5' RACE reads with MiXCR anew, one entry per CDR3 protein. The data contain 1.5 million to 2 million distinct CDR3 sequences, 49% of them seen just once; the ten biggest clones take up around 2.1%. Material for sequencing was blood. Source of these receptors: a woman aged 40 to 50 in good health.

This clonotype occurred a few times. The gene calls are TRBV20-1 and TRBJ2-5; 8 bases align to TRBD2. There are 13 residues in the CDR3. Germline lookup yields CDR1 DFQATT and CDR2 SNEGSKA (reference sequence). The V and J ends lost 6 bases and 4 bases, in that order; junction bases with no gene match: 7. This CDR3 is CSAPGGLGETQYF. The CDR3 nucleotides are TGCAGTGCACCGGGGGGGTTAGGAGAGACCCAGTACTTC.

Details on this clonotype: A read error may produce the germline difference seen at one junction end. This chain uses TRBV2 with TRBJ2-5; D assignment may be TRBD1 or TRBD2 (6 bases each). The CDR3 has 14 amino acids. Germline V lookup: CDR1 SNHLY, CDR2 FYNNEI. CDR3 in DNA: TGTACCAGCAGTGAAGGGGGGACCCAAGAGACCCAGTACTTC. It codes for CTSSEGGTQETQYF.

This chain connects TRBV19 to TRBJ2-3; 7 bases fit TRBD2. Germline V gene data show CDR1 as LNHDA and CDR2 as SQIVND (reference sequence). J gave up 7 bases and V 1 base, and 8 bases lay outside the gene matches. The CDR3 extends over 15 amino acids. CDR3 DNA: TGTGCCAGTAGTATAGGGGAGGGGTCGGGTTATACGCAGTATTTT. It codes for CASSIGEGSGYTQYF.

The chain joins TRBV4-2 to TRBJ1-4; possible D gene TRBD1, 6 bases. CDR1 and CDR2 (germline): LGHNA, YNFKEQ. The V end was cut by 5 bases, the J end by 8 bases, with 15 bases between. The CDR3 contains 14 residues. CDR3 loop: CASSGGRLMEKLFF. The CDR3 coding sequence is TGTGCCAGCAGCGGGGGCAGGTTAATGGAAAAACTGTTTTTT.

The V gene is TRBV6-1, the J gene TRBJ2-5; a weak D match, TRBD2 (5 bases). The ends were cut back, 6 bases at V and 1 base at J, with 15 bases in the middle. The CDR3 is 15 amino acids. From germline, CDR1 is MNHNS and CDR2 SASEGT. The CDR3 sequence is CASSRTVAPQETQYF. The CDR3 DNA follows: TGTGCCAGCAGCCGGACGGTAGCGCCCCAAGAGACCCAGTACTTC.

The chain recombines TRBV13 with TRBJ1-2; D is perhaps TRBD1 (5 bases). Germline CDR1 PRHDT, CDR2 FYEKMQ (reference sequence). CDR3 size: 12 residues. Trimming removed 0 bases at V and 13 bases at J, with 12 bases between. The CDR3 coding sequence is TGTGCCAGCAGCTTAGGGAGACGCGGGGCCACCTTC. This gives the protein CASSLGRRGATF.

The rearrangement links TRBV7-9 to TRBJ2-7; D unclear. The CDR3 length is 14 residues. Germline V lookup: CDR1 SEHNR, CDR2 FQNEAQ (reference sequence). Trimming left V 5 bases short and J 4 bases short, with 15 bases between. The chain's CDR3 is CASSVLGTVYEQYF. The CDR3 nucleotides are TGTGCCAGCAGCGTTTTGGGAACTGTTTACGAGCAGTACTTC.

This clonotype has more than one count but fewer than ten. V and J are TRBV25-1 and TRBJ2-5; 8 bases fit TRBD2. The J call may be wrong; the DNA end is better matched by TRBJ2-7. This CDR3 is built from 14 residues. The germline gives CDR1 MGHDK, CDR2 SYGVNS. CDR3 sequence reads: CASSPPGRGYEQYF. The DNA of the CDR3 is TGTGCCAGCAGCCCCCCCGGGAGGGGTTACGAGCAGTACTTC.

In this sample, this clonotype turned up once. A read error may be the cause here, since a much bigger clone is one base away. The rearrangement links TRBV4-2 to TRBJ2-5; 7 bases align to TRBD2. The CDR3 has 15 amino acids. Germline CDR1 reads LGHNA; CDR2 reads YNFKEQ. The CDR3 sequence is CASSQEGGDHSEQHF. The CDR3 DNA is TGTGCCAGCAGCCAAGAGGGAGGGGACCACTCCGAGCAGCACTTC.

The V and J genes are TRBV20-1 and TRBJ2-3; D is uncertain. This CDR3 spans 13 amino acids. With 5 bases removed from V and 8 bases from J, the gap between germline ends came to 17 bases. CDR1 and CDR2 from the germline V gene are DFQATT and SNEGSKA (reference sequence). CDR3 bases: TGCAGTGCTTCGTCGTATGGAGTTGTTACGCAGTATTTT. It is translated as CSASSYGVVTQYF.

This clonotype was seen only a few times. The rearrangement joins TRBV12-3 or TRBV12-4 to TRBJ2-5, with a weak D call TRBD2 (6 bases). The CDR3 length is 13 residues. V was cut by 5 bases and J by 11 bases, with 18 bases left in between. The CDR3 loop is CASSVRGGDEQYF. The CDR3 bases are TGTGCCAGCAGTGTCCGGGGAGGTGATGAGCAGTACTTC.

The chain employs TRBV7-9 and TRBJ1-5; D unclear. The V gene lost 2 bases and the J gene lost 6 bases, with 11 bases spanning the gap. The germline V gene has CDR1 SEHNR and CDR2 FQNEAQ (reference sequence). The CDR3 loop spans 14 amino acids. The CDR3 spells CASSLTGSGQPQHF. As DNA, the CDR3 is TGTGCCAGCAGCTTAACGGGGTCCGGTCAGCCCCAGCATTTT.

The rearrangement links TRBV28 to TRBJ1-2; D is unclear. V gave up 4 bases and J gave up 5 bases, with 14 bases separating them. From germline, CDR1 is MDHEN and CDR2 SYDVKM. The CDR3 is made up of 14 amino acids. CDR3 in amino acids: CASSSRPPLYGYTF. For the CDR3, the DNA is TGTGCCAGCAGTTCAAGGCCTCCTTTATATGGCTACACCTTC.

This clonotype was recorded many times. The chain couples TRBV7-2 to TRBJ2-3, with unresolved D. The V gene's germline CDR1 is SGHTA and CDR2 FQGNSA. Trimming took 0 bases from V and 3 from J, leaving 10 bases between them. The length of the CDR3 is 15 residues. The CDR3 loop reads CASSLAVGSTDTQYF. The CDR3, as DNA: TGTGCCAGCAGCTTAGCGGTCGGATCGACAGATACGCAGTATTTT.

The V gene is TRBV28, the J gene TRBJ1-1; TRBD1 is a possible D gene (5 bases). The CDR3 runs to 15 residues. CDR1 and CDR2 (germline): MDHEN, SYDVKM. The V end was cut by 7 bases, the J end by 4 bases, with 19 bases between. CDR3 sequence (DNA): TGTGCCAGCATCCCCCACAGGATAGGGAGCACTGAAGCTTTCTTT. Translated, it gives CASIPHRIGSTEAFF.

The chain employs TRBV7-9 and TRBJ2-7; tentatively, D is TRBD1 (6 bases). TRBJ2-5 matches the DNA end more closely, so the J call is doubtful. The germline V gene has CDR1 SEHNR and CDR2 FQNEAQ (reference sequence). This CDR3 is 16 amino acids long. CDR3 nucleotide sequence: TGTGCCAGCAGCTACTACCCTTACAGGGTTCGCGAGACCCAGTACTTC. It codes for CASSYYPYRVRETQYF.

This clonotype was counted a few times. This chain links TRBV28 with TRBJ1-3; 12 positions agree with TRBD1. Germline V gene lookup returns CDR1 MDHEN and CDR2 SYDVKM. The CDR3 has 19 amino acids. V trimming: 5 bases; J trimming: 0 bases; junction bases outside the gene matches: 11. Written as DNA, the CDR3 is TGTGCCAGCAGTCGAACGGGACAGGGGGCTGTGAGCTCTGGAAACACCATATATTTT. It is translated as CASSRTGQGAVSSGNTIYF.

This rearrangement joins TRBV7-9 to TRBJ2-7; D may be TRBD1 (5 bases). Gene TRBJ2-5 matches the end of the DNA better, so the J call may be wrong. The CDR3 spans 15 residues. From germline, CDR1 is SEHNR and CDR2 FQNEAQ (reference sequence). The chain's CDR3 is CASTSLGQQGETQYF. In nucleotides, the CDR3 is TGTGCCAGCACCTCTCTTGGGCAGCAGGGCGAGACCCAGTACTTC.

The chain links TRBV10-2 to TRBJ1-2; D remains ambiguous. In germline, CDR1 is WSHSY, CDR2 SAAADI. There are 14 residues in the CDR3. Trimming took 6 bases from V and 6 from J, leaving 17 bases between them. In DNA, the CDR3 is TGCGCCAGCAGGCCCCTAATCGACTTTGATGGCTACACCTTC. It yields the protein CASRPLIDFDGYTF.

The V call is TRBV5-6, the J call TRBJ2-7; 7 bases are shared with TRBD1. The DNA end lines up better with TRBJ2-4; the J call may be wrong. CDR1 and CDR2 (germline): SGHDT, YYEEEE. The CDR3 sequence is 15 residues long. For the CDR3, the DNA is TGTGCCAGCAGCTTTCCCCAGACAGGGCGAAACATTCAGTACTTC. As protein: CASSFPQTGRNIQYF.